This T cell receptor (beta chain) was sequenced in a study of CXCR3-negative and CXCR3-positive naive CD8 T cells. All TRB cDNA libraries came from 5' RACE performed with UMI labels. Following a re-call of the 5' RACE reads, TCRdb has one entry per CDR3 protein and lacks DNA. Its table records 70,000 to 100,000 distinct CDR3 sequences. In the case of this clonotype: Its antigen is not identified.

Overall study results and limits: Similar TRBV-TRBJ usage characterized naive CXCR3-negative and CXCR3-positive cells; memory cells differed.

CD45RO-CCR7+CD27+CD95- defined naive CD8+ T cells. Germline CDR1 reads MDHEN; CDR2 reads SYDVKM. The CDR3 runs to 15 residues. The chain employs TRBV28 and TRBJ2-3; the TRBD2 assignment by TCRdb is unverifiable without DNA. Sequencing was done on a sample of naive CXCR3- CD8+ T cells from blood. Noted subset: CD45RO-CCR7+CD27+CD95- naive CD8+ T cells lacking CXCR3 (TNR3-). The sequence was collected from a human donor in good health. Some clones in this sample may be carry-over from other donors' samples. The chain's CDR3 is CASRSLAGVGDTQYF.